Sequencing of this T cell receptor beta chain was carried out in a study of blood T cell repertoires in COVID-19. Across the whole study: Donors in the United States, Italy and Spain gave samples during acute or convalescent COVID-19. Sources were T cells, B-cell-depleted T cells, or PBMCs; the material itself was cDNA or gDNA.

The germline V gene encodes CDR1 MDHEN and CDR2 SYDVKM. The CDR3 sequence is 16 residues long. Losses at the gene ends were 5 bases for V and 7 bases for J; bases not matched to a gene: 13. The repertoire was sequenced with immunoSEQ multiplex PCR; TCRdb's copy has only in-frame clones and lacks some. The data hold about 100,000 clones, with about 85% observed a single time. The sequenced sample was peripheral blood. V is TRBV28 and J is TRBJ1-2; 10 nucleotides line up with TRBD1. The clonotype was recovered from a human donor in a cohort sampled during active COVID-19. The CDR3 loop reads CASSTLPGQGSGGYTF. The CDR3 bases are TGTGCCAGCAGTACCCTACCGGGACAGGGGTCCGGTGGCTACACCTTC.